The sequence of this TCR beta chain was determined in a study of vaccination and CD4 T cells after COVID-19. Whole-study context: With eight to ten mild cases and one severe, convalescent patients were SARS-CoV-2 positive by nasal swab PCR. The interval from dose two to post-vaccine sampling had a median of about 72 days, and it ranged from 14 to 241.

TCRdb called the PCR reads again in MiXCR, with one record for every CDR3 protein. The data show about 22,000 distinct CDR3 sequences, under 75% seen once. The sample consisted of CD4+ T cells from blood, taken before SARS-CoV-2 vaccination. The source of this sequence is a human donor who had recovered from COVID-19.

This CDR3 is CASSFQFWDNEQFF. CDR3 DNA: TGTGCCAGCAGCTTTCAGTTTTGGGACAATGAGCAGTTCTTC. V gene TRBV7-8 combines with J gene TRBJ2-1; unclear D gene. CDR3 length: 14 amino acids. Germline values: CDR1 SGHVS, CDR2 FQNEAQ. The germline V and J ends were trimmed by 3 bases and 5 bases, with 11 bases remaining between them.